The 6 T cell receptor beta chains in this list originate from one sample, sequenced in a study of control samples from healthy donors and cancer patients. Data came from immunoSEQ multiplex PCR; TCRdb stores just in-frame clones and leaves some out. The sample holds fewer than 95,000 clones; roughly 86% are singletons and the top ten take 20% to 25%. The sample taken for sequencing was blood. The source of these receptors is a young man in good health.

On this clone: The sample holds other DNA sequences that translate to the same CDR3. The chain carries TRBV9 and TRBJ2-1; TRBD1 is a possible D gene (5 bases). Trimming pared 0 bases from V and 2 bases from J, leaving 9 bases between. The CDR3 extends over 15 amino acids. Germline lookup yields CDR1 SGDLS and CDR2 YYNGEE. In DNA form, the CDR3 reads TGTGCCAGCAGCGTAGGGCAGGGCCCCTACAATGAGCAGTTCTTC. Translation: CASSVGQGPYNEQFF.

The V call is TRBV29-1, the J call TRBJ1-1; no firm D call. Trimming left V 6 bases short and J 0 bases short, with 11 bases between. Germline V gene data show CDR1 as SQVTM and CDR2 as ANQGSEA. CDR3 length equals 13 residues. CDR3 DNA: TGCAGCGTCGCTACAGCTATGAACACTGAAGCTTTCTTT. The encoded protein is CSVATAMNTEAFF.

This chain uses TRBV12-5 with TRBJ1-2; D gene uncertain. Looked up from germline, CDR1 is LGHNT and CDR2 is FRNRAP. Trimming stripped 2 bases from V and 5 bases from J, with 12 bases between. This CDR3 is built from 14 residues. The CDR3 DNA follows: TGTGCTAGTGGTTTGTCCACACAACCTTATGGCTACACCTTC. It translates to CASGLSTQPYGYTF.

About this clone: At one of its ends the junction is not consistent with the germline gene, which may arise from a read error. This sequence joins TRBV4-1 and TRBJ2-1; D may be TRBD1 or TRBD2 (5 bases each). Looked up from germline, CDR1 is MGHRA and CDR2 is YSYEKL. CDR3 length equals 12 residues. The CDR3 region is CASSQDPRGMVF. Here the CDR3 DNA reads TGCGCCAGCAGCCAAGATCCGAGGGGAATGGTCTTC.

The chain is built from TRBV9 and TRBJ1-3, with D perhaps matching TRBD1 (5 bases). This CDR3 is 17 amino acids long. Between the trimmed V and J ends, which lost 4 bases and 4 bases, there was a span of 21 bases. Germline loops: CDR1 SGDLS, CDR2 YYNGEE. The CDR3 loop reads CASSPSSGRGAGNTIYF. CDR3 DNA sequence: TGTGCCAGCAGCCCATCTTCGGGAAGGGGCGCAGGAAACACCATATATTTT. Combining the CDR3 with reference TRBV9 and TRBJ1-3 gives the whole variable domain DSGVTQTPKHLITATGQRVTLRCSPRSGDLSVYWYQQSLDQGLQFLIQYYNGEERAKGNILERFSAQQFPDLHSELNLSSLELGDSALYFCASSPSSGRGAGNTIYFGEGSWLTVV.

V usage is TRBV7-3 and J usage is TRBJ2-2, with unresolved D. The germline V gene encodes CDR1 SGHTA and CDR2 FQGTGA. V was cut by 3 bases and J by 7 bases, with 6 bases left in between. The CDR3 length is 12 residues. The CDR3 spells CASSFPLGELFF. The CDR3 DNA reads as TGTGCCAGCAGCTTTCCCCTCGGGGAGCTGTTTTTT.